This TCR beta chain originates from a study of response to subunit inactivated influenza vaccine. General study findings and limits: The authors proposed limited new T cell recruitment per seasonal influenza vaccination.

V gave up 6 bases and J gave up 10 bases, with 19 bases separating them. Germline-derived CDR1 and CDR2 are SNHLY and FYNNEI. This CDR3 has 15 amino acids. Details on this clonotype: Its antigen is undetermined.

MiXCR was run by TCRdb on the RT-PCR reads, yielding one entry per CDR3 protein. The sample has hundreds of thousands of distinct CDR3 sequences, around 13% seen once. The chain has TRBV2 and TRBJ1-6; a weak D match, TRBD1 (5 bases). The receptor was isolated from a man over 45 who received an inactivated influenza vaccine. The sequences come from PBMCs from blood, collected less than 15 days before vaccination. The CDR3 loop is CASRGEVAGLSPLHF. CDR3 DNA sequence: TGTGCCAGCAGGGGGGAGGTTGCAGGGTTGTCACCCCTCCACTTT.